This entry lists 29 T cell receptor beta chains sequenced from one sample in a study of tumor and adjacent non-tumor tissue in lung cancer. A modified ARM-PCR protocol with three rounds of nested PCR amplified TCRbeta. Each CDR3 protein is one row after TCRdb ran MiXCR on the multiplex PCR reads. The sample has around 210,000 distinct CDR3 sequences, less than 80% seen once; the top ten hold approximately 25%. No cell sorting was done before RNA was extracted from the tissue. Input material: lung tumor tissue. These receptors originate from a man in his 60s with non-small cell lung cancer.

On this clonotype itself: The junction shows a germline mismatch at one end, possibly a read error. This rearrangement joins TRBV6-2 or TRBV6-3 to TRBJ2-1; D unresolved. CDR1 and CDR2 from the germline V gene are MNHEY and SVGEGT. This CDR3 is 13 amino acids long. The CDR3 DNA reads TGTGCCAGCAGTTACCGTGGGTACAATAAGCAGTTCTTC. Translated, it gives CASSYRGYNKQFF.

As to this clonotype: A much larger clone lies a single base off, so this may be a read error. The chain is built from TRBV6-6 and TRBJ2-5; D is ambiguous. Germline CDR1 is MNHNY and CDR2 is SVGAGI (reference sequence). The CDR3 is made up of 11 amino acids. The CDR3 coding sequence is TGTACCAGCAGTTATGAGTGGGCCCAGTACTTC. Translated, it gives CTSSYEWAQYF.

V usage is TRBV6-5 and J usage is TRBJ1-2; D perhaps matches TRBD1 (6 bases). This CDR3 is 15 amino acids long. CDR1 is MNHEY, CDR2 SVGAGI, per germline. V lost 0 bases and J 7 bases, leaving 15 bases between the germline ends. CDR3 sequence: CASSYSIGGRIGYTF. The CDR3 DNA follows: TGTGCCAGCAGTTACTCGATTGGGGGGCGCATTGGCTACACCTTC.

This clonotype was found once. The CDR3 does not end in the conserved phenylalanine or tryptophan, so this is likely a read error. The rearrangement joins TRBV11-2 to TRBJ1-1, with D hard to call. The CDR3 has 13 amino acids. In germline, CDR1 is SGHAT, CDR2 FQNNGV. The CDR3 nucleotides are TGTGCCAGCAGCCCATACTTGAACACTAAAGCTTTCATT. Encoded protein: CASSPYLNTKAFI.

This clonotype has only a few counts. The chain couples TRBV12-3 or TRBV12-4 to TRBJ2-2, with TRBD2 as a possible D gene (7 bases). V was pared by 6 bases and J by 8 bases, with 13 bases between. CDR3 length equals 13 residues. CDR3 sequence (DNA): TGTGCCAGCAGCGGAGGGGGGGAAGGGGAGCTGTTTTTT. This encodes CASSGGGEGELFF.

V is TRBV12-3 or TRBV12-4 and J is TRBJ2-7, with TRBD2 matching 7 bases. The ends lost 6 bases at V and 1 base at J; junction bases unmatched: 12. This CDR3 contains 16 residues. CDR3 coding DNA: TGTGCCAGCAGCCGCCGCGGGGGATATTATTCCTACGAGCAGTACTTC. Translating it yields CASSRRGGYYSYEQYF.

With respect to this clonotype: The junction departs from germline at one end; a sequencing error may be responsible. The rearrangement links TRBV11-2 to TRBJ2-1, with D maybe TRBD1 (6 bases). CDR3 size: 16 residues. Germline V gene data show CDR1 as SGHAT and CDR2 as FQNNGV. CDR3 sequence: CVSSHGQLSSYNEQFF. In DNA, the CDR3 is TGTGTCAGCAGCCACGGACAGTTAAGCTCCTACAATGAGCAGTTCTTC.

Comments on this clonotype: A much larger clone differs from this one at a single base, so this may be a read error. This rearrangement joins TRBV12-3 or TRBV12-4 to TRBJ2-4; D is possibly TRBD1 (5 bases). The CDR3 is 10 amino acids. This CDR3 is CASPADIQNF. The CDR3 nucleotides are TGTGCCAGCCCGGCGGACATTCAGAACTTC.

V gene TRBV12-3 or TRBV12-4 combines with J gene TRBJ2-3; 7 positions agree with TRBD1. CDR3 length equals 16 residues. V dropped 9 bases and J dropped 4; count of bases not matched to a gene: 16. The DNA for the CDR3 is TGTGCCAGAAATCGCCGACAGACAGGGTTTGCAGATACGCAGTATTTT. Its translation: CARNRRQTGFADTQYF.

J is TRBJ2-3 and V is TRBV11-3; tentatively, D is TRBD2 (5 bases). The CDR3 extends over 13 amino acids. Germline lookup yields CDR1 SGHNT and CDR2 YENEEA. CDR3 protein: CISRLAWVDTQYF. DNA for the CDR3: TGTATCAGCAGATTAGCGTGGGTGGATACGCAGTATTTT.

Notes on this clonotype: One end of the junction varies from germline; a read error may be responsible. V usage is TRBV5-4 and J usage is TRBJ1-2, with 9 bases that match TRBD1. Germline V gene data show CDR1 as SGHNT and CDR2 as YYREEE (reference sequence). This CDR3 spans 16 amino acids. Written as DNA, the CDR3 is TGTGCCAGCAGCTTAGACAGGGGGTTCAGAACTATTGGCTGCACCTTC. It is translated as CASSLDRGFRTIGCTF.

This clonotype appeared many times. The rearrangement joins TRBV4-2 to TRBJ2-5; 10 bases line up with TRBD2. V lost 0 bases, J lost 5 bases, and 12 bases stayed unmatched. In germline, CDR1 is LGHNA, CDR2 YNFKEQ. The CDR3 runs to 18 residues. CDR3 sequence reads: CASSQDLSGGALLETQYF. Here the CDR3 DNA reads TGTGCCAGCAGCCAAGATTTGAGCGGGGGGGCCCTGTTGGAGACCCAGTACTTC.

The table lists this clonotype with a few counts. The CDR3 DNA reads TGCGCCAGCAGCCAGCTAGCGGGAGGGTACTCCTACGAGCAGTACTTC. It translates to CASSQLAGGYSYEQYF. This chain connects TRBV4-3 to TRBJ2-7; 12 bases map to TRBD2. V was pared by 3 bases and J by 0 bases, with 3 bases of the junction left unmatched. Germline V gives CDR1 LGHNA, CDR2 YSLEER. The CDR3 is 16 residues long.

With respect to this clonotype: The conserved closing phenylalanine or tryptophan is absent in this CDR3, likely reflecting a read error. The rearrangement joins TRBV7-3 to TRBJ1-1; the D gene is possibly TRBD1 (5 bases). V lost 5 bases and J lost 1, with 8 bases in between. This CDR3 has 13 amino acids. Germline-derived CDR1 and CDR2 are SGHTA and FQGTGA. The CDR3 DNA reads TGTGCCAGCAGCACCCAGGGGAACACTGAAGCTTTCTTA. Translation gives CASSTQGNTEAFL.

Turning to this clonotype: One junction end does not reproduce the germline sequence, and a read error may be involved. J is TRBJ1-1 and V is TRBV29-1, with 7 positions matching TRBD1. Germline loops: CDR1 SQVTM, CDR2 ANQGSEA. The CDR3 extends over 13 amino acids. CDR3 amino acids: CSVMGQINIEAFF. In DNA form, the CDR3 reads TGCAGTGTTATGGGACAGATAAACATTGAAGCTTTCTTT.

Comment on this clonotype: A much larger clone lies one base from this, so it may be a read error. This chain links TRBV20-1 with TRBJ1-1; no clear D gene. The CDR3 consists of 15 residues. Germline assignment: CDR1 DFQATT and CDR2 SNEGSKA (reference sequence). This CDR3 is CSARILDGMNTVAFF. CDR3 coding DNA: TGCAGTGCTAGGATTTTAGACGGCATGAACACTGTAGCTTTCTTT.

Comment on this clonotype: A read error may be the cause here, since a much bigger clone is one base away. The rearrangement uses TRBV28 and TRBJ2-2; tentatively, D is TRBD2 (6 bases). V lost 8 bases, J lost 2 bases, and 12 bases lay in between. The CDR3 totals 14 residues. Germline V gives CDR1 MDHEN, CDR2 SYDVKM. CDR3 nucleotide sequence: TGTGCCAGCGGCGGGGCTTCTAACACCGGGGAGCTGTTTTTT. Its protein product is CASGGASNTGELFF.

As regards this clonotype: One base away lies a much larger clone, so this may be a sequencing read error. V and J are TRBV11-3 and TRBJ2-2, with D perhaps being TRBD1 or TRBD2 (7 bases each). This CDR3 contains 16 residues. V shed 4 bases and J shed 7 bases, with 19 bases lying between them. The germline V gene encodes CDR1 SGHNT and CDR2 YENEEA. The CDR3: CASSSSGRGSIGELFF. The CDR3 DNA sequence: TGTGCCAGCAGCTCTAGCGGCAGGGGGAGCATCGGGGAGCTGTTTTTT.

This clonotype appeared a few times. The rearrangement uses TRBV7-9 and TRBJ2-1; D is unclear. The CDR3 contains 13 residues. Trimming pared 5 bases from V and 2 bases from J, leaving 7 bases between. Per the germline V gene, CDR1 is SEHNR and CDR2 is FQNEAQ (reference sequence). CDR3 sequence reads: CASSRLTYNEQFF. The DNA for the CDR3 is TGTGCCAGCAGCCGATTAACCTACAATGAGCAGTTCTTC.

The rearrangement links TRBV20-1 to TRBJ2-3; TRBD2 aligns across 7 bases. V lost 5 bases, J lost 4 bases, and 9 bases stayed unmatched. Germline-derived CDR1 and CDR2 are DFQATT and SNEGSKA (reference sequence). The length of the CDR3 is 14 residues. The CDR3 protein is CSALAEEGSDTQYF. CDR3 DNA sequence: TGCAGTGCTCTAGCGGAGGAGGGCTCAGATACGCAGTATTTT.

A word on this clonotype: Given a much more abundant clone one base away, this may be a read error. The chain couples TRBV12-3 or TRBV12-4 to TRBJ2-1; tentative D call: TRBD2 (6 bases). Deletions cut 0 bases from V and 4 bases from J, with 16 bases between. The CDR3 is 17 amino acids. Written as DNA, the CDR3 is TGTGCCAGCAGTTTAGCTAGGATAGGTGGGACTTACAATGAGCAGTTCTTC. Protein product: CASSLARIGGTYNEQFF.

This clonotype was counted once. An end of the junction does not agree with germline; a read error may underlie this. The chain is built from TRBV6-2 or TRBV6-3 and TRBJ2-1, with 15 bases matching TRBD2. The CDR3 contains 20 residues. Germline values: CDR1 MNHEY, CDR2 SVGEGT. CDR3: CASSPTNSPGLAGGYNEQFF. CDR3 coding DNA: TGTGCCAGCAGTCCTACTAACTCCCCGGGACTAGCGGGAGGCTACAACGAGCAGTTCTTC.

This clonotype was counted once. A read error may explain this, as a much larger clone is one base away. In DNA form, the CDR3 reads TGCGCCAGCAGCCAAGATACCGGGACAGGGGAAGACTATGGCTACGCCTTC. Its translation is CASSQDTGTGEDYGYAF. The chain combines TRBV4-1 with TRBJ1-2; 10 positions agree with TRBD1. Germline values: CDR1 MGHRA, CDR2 YSYEKL. This CDR3 spans 17 amino acids.

This chain connects TRBV4-3 to TRBJ1-5; no clear D gene. Germline V gene lookup returns CDR1 LGHNA and CDR2 YSLEER. This CDR3 has 13 residues. CDR3 coding DNA: TGCGTCGGCAGCCAAGTCGTAGGTCAGCCCCAGCATTTT. Protein product: CVGSQVVGQPQHF.

Note on this clonotype: Relative to the germline gene, one junction end is altered; a read error may explain this. The chain combines TRBV11-2 with TRBJ1-1; weak D call: TRBD1 (6 bases). The CDR3 consists of 13 residues. Per germline, CDR1 SGHAT and CDR2 FQNNGV. The CDR3 spells CVSSLGQREKAFF. The CDR3, as DNA: TGTGTCAGCAGCTTGGGACAACGAGAGAAAGCTTTCTTT. The full variable domain, completed using reference TRBV11-2 and TRBJ1-1, is EAGVAQSPRYKIIEKRQSVAFWCNPISGHATLYWYQQILGQGPKLLIQFQNNGVVDDSQLPKDRFSAERLKGVDSTLKIQPAKLEDSAVYLCVSSLGQREKAFFGQGTRLTVV.

Note on this clonotype: A much larger clonotype is one base distant, so this may be a read error. The chain employs TRBV5-5 and TRBJ2-7; TRBD1 matches 7 bases. Germline lookup yields CDR1 SGHKS and CDR2 YYEKEE (reference sequence). With V trimmed by 4 bases and J by 2 bases, 9 bases remained unmatched. The CDR3 sequence is 15 residues long. CDR3 bases: TGTGCCAGCAGCCCAAGCTGGGACAGAGCCTACGAGCAGTACTTC. This sequence encodes CASSPSWDRAYEQYF.

About this clonotype itself: One end of the junction fails to match germline, which may point to a read error. The J gene is TRBJ2-5, the V gene TRBV11-3; 9 bases line up with TRBD1. Germline V gives CDR1 SGHNT, CDR2 YENEEA. The CDR3 has 15 amino acids. The CDR3 sequence: CASSRGTGIQGTQYF. The CDR3 DNA reads as TGTGCCAGCAGTCGCGGGACAGGGATACAAGGGACCCAGTACTTC.

This clonotype showed up many times. V and J are TRBV29-1 and TRBJ2-7; maybe TRBD1 (6 bases). V was cut by 0 bases and J by 2 bases, with 14 bases left in between. CDR3 length equals 15 residues. Per germline, CDR1 SQVTM and CDR2 ANQGSEA. The CDR3 here is CSVEDSGTPPYEQYF. In DNA, the CDR3 is TGCAGCGTTGAAGATTCGGGGACACCTCCCTACGAGCAGTACTTC.

Concerning this clonotype: A junction end diverges from the germline sequence, so it may reflect a read error. The chain joins TRBV12-3 or TRBV12-4 to TRBJ2-2, with TRBD2 identical over 7 bases. The CDR3 length is 16 residues. CDR3 residues: CATSDGGRGNTGEMFF. CDR3 coding DNA: TGTGCCACCTCAGACGGCGGGAGAGGGAACACCGGGGAGATGTTTTTT.